Sequencing of this T cell receptor (beta chain) was carried out in a study of response to subunit inactivated influenza vaccine. TCRdb reprocessed the RT-PCR reads via MiXCR and lists one record per CDR3 protein. Of 800,000 or so distinct CDR3 sequences in the sample, 21% are singletons; the top ten hold 10%. General study findings and limits: Authors suggested each seasonal flu vaccination may recruit only limited numbers of new T cells.

Regarding this clonotype: Its antigen is currently unknown.

This CDR3 comprises 14 residues. Germline V gene sequence: CDR1 SGHRS, CDR2 YFSETQ. V was cut by 0 bases and J by 7 bases, with 12 bases left in between. The chain has TRBV5-1 and TRBJ2-3; D is possibly TRBD2 (7 bases). The origin of this receptor is a man over 45 who received an inactivated influenza vaccine. The sequencing here drew on PBMCs from blood, taken more than 4 days after vaccination. The CDR3 nucleotides are TGCGCCAGCAGCTTGGAAGCGGGACACAATACGCAGTATTTT. This translates into CASSLEAGHNTQYF.